What follows are 10 T cell receptor beta chains derived from one specimen sequenced in a study of T-cell memory formation after mild COVID-19. Via MiXCR, TCRdb re-called the 5' RACE reads, giving one row per CDR3 protein. The repertoire holds hundreds of thousands of distinct CDR3 sequences, roughly 17% seen once, with less than 10% in the top ten. The specimen sequenced was PBMCs or a T cell subset sorted from them (not recorded which). The receptors were gathered from an adult woman who had mild COVID-19 (a few samples of this study predate the infection). Cell type and time point are not known.

This clonotype occurred a few times. This rearrangement joins TRBV9 to TRBJ2-1; 9 bases line up with TRBD2. This CDR3 comprises 15 residues. V lost 4 bases and J lost 7; bases outside the gene matches: 9. Germline V gene lookup returns CDR1 SGDLS and CDR2 YYNGEE. CDR3 DNA sequence: TGTGCCAGCAGCACTGGACTAGCGCCTTTTAATGAGCAGTTCTTC. Protein product: CASSTGLAPFNEQFF.

This clonotype turned up a few times. The genes are TRBV4-1 and TRBJ2-1, with D maybe TRBD2 (5 bases). The V end lost 1 base, the J end lost 9 bases, and 10 bases lay between the germline ends. Looked up from germline, CDR1 is MGHRA and CDR2 is YSYEKL. CDR3 length equals 13 residues. The CDR3 reads CASSQVRGGEQFF. CDR3 coding DNA: TGCGCCAGCAGCCAAGTACGGGGTGGTGAGCAGTTCTTC.

This clonotype was recorded at least ten times. This chain joins TRBV12-3 or TRBV12-4 and TRBJ1-1, with 7 nucleotides matching TRBD1. The CDR3 is made up of 15 amino acids. After removal of 7 bases from V and 4 bases from J, the junction contained 12 bases not matched to a gene. CDR3 loop: CASTPHRGWGTEAFF. For the CDR3, the DNA is TGTGCCAGCACCCCTCACAGGGGATGGGGCACTGAAGCTTTCTTT.

This clonotype was recorded many times. The chain joins TRBV20-1 to TRBJ1-2; tentatively, D is TRBD1 (6 bases). CDR1 DFQATT and CDR2 SNEGSKA come from the germline V gene (reference sequence). The CDR3 spans 14 residues. V lost 5 bases and J 4 bases, leaving 17 bases between the germline ends. CDR3 region: CSAPTPDSPYGYTF. CDR3 bases: TGCAGTGCTCCCACCCCGGACAGCCCCTATGGCTACACCTTC.

The chain has TRBV20-1 and TRBJ2-2, with D perhaps TRBD1 (8 bases). CDR1 DFQATT and CDR2 SNEGSKA come from the germline V gene (reference sequence). Trimming removed 3 bases from V and 6 bases from J, with 14 bases in between. The CDR3 spans 14 residues. Here the CDR3 DNA reads TGCAGTGCTAGTAGGACAGGGAGGGCCGGGGAGCTGTTTTTT. Translating gives CSASRTGRAGELFF.

The rearrangement uses TRBV6-6 and TRBJ2-2; TRBD2 is a possible D gene (6 bases). This CDR3 region has 15 residues. Trimming left V 0 bases short and J 5 bases short, with 10 bases between. Looked up from germline, CDR1 is MNHNY and CDR2 is SVGAGI (reference sequence). CDR3 sequence: CASSYSSEGTGELFF. CDR3 in DNA: TGTGCCAGCAGTTACTCTTCGGAGGGAACCGGGGAGCTGTTTTTT.

This CDR3 is CASKGTSTSYEQYF. In DNA form, the CDR3 reads TGTGCCAGCAAGGGGACTAGCACCTCCTACGAGCAGTACTTC. J is TRBJ2-7 and V is TRBV6-5; 9 nucleotides align to TRBD2. Germline assignment: CDR1 MNHEY and CDR2 SVGAGI. The CDR3 spans 14 residues. The V gene end was trimmed by 7 bases and the J gene end by 0 bases; junction bases not matched to a gene: 4.

The sample holds a few counts of this clonotype. CDR3 sequence: CASSTTGPHNEQFF. CDR3 DNA sequence: TGCGCCAGCAGCACGACCGGGCCCCACAATGAGCAGTTCTTC. The chain has TRBV5-1 and TRBJ2-1, with D unresolved. Germline V gene lookup returns CDR1 SGHRS and CDR2 YFSETQ. V lost 4 bases and J 5 bases, leaving 13 bases between the germline ends. There are 14 residues in the CDR3.

The genes are TRBV7-9 and TRBJ1-1; D uncertain. The V end was cut by 2 bases, the J end by 1 base, with 8 bases between. Per the germline V gene, CDR1 is SEHNR and CDR2 is FQNEAQ (reference sequence). The CDR3 is made up of 14 amino acids. CDR3 nucleotide sequence: TGTGCCAGCAGCTTAACGGCGGGGAACACTGAAGCTTTCTTT. It specifies CASSLTAGNTEAFF.

This chain links TRBV5-8 with TRBJ2-2, with 8 bases matching TRBD1. The CDR3 spans 15 residues. Germline lookup yields CDR1 SGHTS and CDR2 YDEGEE. With 3 bases clipped from V and 7 bases from J, the junction kept 8 bases outside the gene matches. CDR3 region: CASSWGQVFGGELFF. Here the CDR3 DNA reads TGTGCCAGCAGCTGGGGACAGGTCTTTGGCGGGGAGCTGTTTTTT. Full variable domain (remainder filled in from reference TRBV5-8 and TRBJ2-2): EAGVTQSPTHLIKTRGQQATLRCSPISGHTSVYWYQQALGLGLQFLLWYDEGEERNRGNFPPRFSGRQFPNYSSELNVNALELEDSALYLCASSWGQVFGGELFFGEGSRLTVL.